Listed below are T cell receptor beta chains from one sample, sequenced in a study of regulatory T cells in long-lasting Graves disease. MiXCR was run by TCRdb on the multiplex PCR reads, yielding one entry per CDR3 protein. The table records under 450,000 distinct CDR3 sequences, about 25% of them present only once. The sequenced sample was peripheral blood mononuclear cells (PBMCs), obtained when the disease was refractory, from a patient treated with antithyroid drugs. Receptor source: a female donor with Graves disease. The CDR3 runs from the conserved cysteine through the conserved F or W. D genes are given only for firm matches. Size is omitted from some rows. Given values are once, few, many or a class for expanded clones.

d_call | clone_size | j_call | v_call | cdr3_nt | cdr3_aa
TRBD2 | many | TRBJ2-2 | TRBV28 | TGTGCCAGCAGTTTATTATCCCTAGCGGAGGAGCTGTTTTTT | CASSLLSLAEELFF
TRBD1 | few | TRBJ1-2 | TRBV4-1 | TGCGCCAGCAGCCAAGTCCAGGGGGCGCATGGAGGCTACACCTTC | CASSQVQGAHGGYTF
- | - | TRBJ1-2 | TRBV4-1 | TGCGCCAGCAGCCAAGACAGGGGATACTACTATGGCTACACCTTC | CASSQDRGYYYGYTF
- | few | TRBJ1-1 | TRBV18 | TGTGCCAGCTCACCACCGCTCGGTCCAATGAACACTGAAGCTTTCTTT | CASSPPLGPMNTEAFF
- | - | TRBJ1-2 | TRBV27 | TGTGCCAGCAGTCCCTTAGGATCGACGTGGGGCTACACCTTC | CASSPLGSTWGYTF
- | - | TRBJ1-5 | TRBV7-6 | TGTGCCAGCAGCTTAGTTTTCGGCGCCGGTCAGCCCCAGCATTTT | CASSLVFGAGQPQHF
- | - | TRBJ1-5 | TRBV7-2 | TGTGCCAGCAGCCCACGACAAGGGCAGCCCCAGCATTTT | CASSPRQGQPQHF
TRBD2 | - | TRBJ2-7 | TRBV20-1 | TGCAGTGCTAGAGATACAGCGGGAGGGTCCTACGAGCAGTACTTC | CSARDTAGGSYEQYF
TRBD1 | - | TRBJ1-3 | TRBV29-1 | TGCAGCGTTGCCGGGGCGGTGACAGGGGGAGTATACGGAAACACCATATATTTT | CSVAGAVTGGVYGNTIYF
- | many | TRBJ2-7 | TRBV7-9 | TGTGCCAGCAGCTTTAACCCCTACGAGCAGTACTTC | CASSFNPYEQYF
- | many | TRBJ2-5 | TRBV2 | TGTGCCAGCAGGGGAGACCACCAAGAGACCCAGTACTTC | CASRGDHQETQYF
- | - | TRBJ2-2 | TRBV19 | TGTGCCAGTAGTATAGGAGGGAACACCGGGGAGCTGTTTTTT | CASSIGGNTGELFF
TRBD1 | few | TRBJ2-7 | TRBV11-2 | TGTGCCAGCGCTCGAACAGGGGGACACGAGCAGTACTTC | CASARTGGHEQYF
TRBD1 | - | TRBJ1-2 | TRBV7-9 | TGTGCCAGCAGCGTGACAGGGGACACTGGCTACACCTTC | CASSVTGDTGYTF
- | few | TRBJ2-7 | TRBV5-1 | TGCGCCAGCAGCTTGGCCAGGGAGGTCCCCTACGAGCAGTACTTC | CASSLAREVPYEQYF
- | - | TRBJ2-3 | TRBV20-1 | TGCAGTGCTTCTACTAGCAGTGCAGATACGCAGTATTTT | CSASTSSADTQYF
- | few | TRBJ2-2 | TRBV7-9 | TGTGCCAGCAGCTTAACTGCGGGAGCAGGGGGCACCGGGGAGCTGTTTTTT | CASSLTAGAGGTGELFF
- | - | TRBJ2-1 | TRBV6-1 | TGTGCCAGCAGTGTAACGGGAGTCTCCTACAATGAGCAGTTCTTC | CASSVTGVSYNEQFF
- | few | TRBJ1-6 | TRBV12-3/TRBV12-4 | TGTGCCAGCAGCGAAGAACCGGGACCGATGAATTCACCCCTCCACTTT | CASSEEPGPMNSPLHF
- | few | TRBJ2-1 | TRBV2 | TGTGCCAGCAGTGAGGGGGGCGGGAGCAATGAGCAGTTCTTC | CASSEGGGSNEQFF
- | few | TRBJ1-2 | TRBV19 | TGTGCCAGTATGGGAAAGACAGCACCTTTAAAGAATTACACCTTC | CASMGKTAPLKNYTF
- | many | TRBJ1-5 | TRBV2 | TGTGCCAGCAGTGAAGGGCCAGGGGTAAACAATCAGCCCCAGCATTTT | CASSEGPGVNNQPQHF
- | - | TRBJ1-1 | TRBV6-1 | TGTGCCAGCAGCTGGGCCACTTCCACTGAAGCTTTCTTT | CASSWATSTEAFF
- | - | TRBJ1-1 | TRBV29-1 | TGCAGCGTTGACCATCCGAAAGGGTTGAACACTGAAGCTTTCTTT | CSVDHPKGLNTEAFF
- | few | TRBJ2-7 | TRBV11-2 | TGTGCCAGCAGCTCCTTAAGGGGATTCTACGAGCAGTACTTC | CASSSLRGFYEQYF